Sequencing of this TCR beta chain was carried out in a study of blood T cell repertoires in COVID-19. Study-wide context: PBMCs, B-cell-depleted T cells, or T cells provided the cDNA or gDNA that made up the material.

Generated by immunoSEQ multiplex PCR, the TCRdb table keeps only in-frame clones and is missing some. The data show 280,000 or so clones, 88% seen once. V shed 3 bases, J shed 9 bases, and the junction held 12 bases outside the gene matches. Germline V CDR1 and CDR2: SGHNT, YYREEE (reference sequence). The CDR3 spans 16 residues. This chain uses TRBV5-4 with TRBJ2-1, with 10 bases aligning to TRBD2. The origin of this receptor is a woman in her 30s who had recovered from COVID-19. Material for sequencing was peripheral blood. CDR3 protein: CASSSLSAGGLGEQFF. CDR3 coding DNA: TGTGCCAGCAGCTCCCTCTCAGCGGGGGGGCTTGGTGAGCAGTTCTTC. The full variable domain, rest sourced from reference TRBV5-4 and TRBJ2-1, is ETGVTQSPTHLIKTRGQQVTLRCSSQSGHNTVSWYQQALGQGPQFIFQYYREEENGRGNFPPRFSGLQFPNYSSELNVNALELDDSALYLCASSSLSAGGLGEQFFGPGTRLTVL.